A single sample is the source of the 23 T cell receptor beta chains below, sequenced in a study of blood T cell repertoires in COVID-19. Only in-frame clones appear in the TCRdb table, and some are missing; sequencing was by immunoSEQ multiplex PCR. This table holds some 290,000 clones, roughly 86% found once. Sample: peripheral blood. Receptors originate from a woman in her 30s with COVID-19, enrolled during active disease.

The genes are TRBV6-5 and TRBJ1-2; TRBD1 agrees at 10 bases. Germline assignment: CDR1 MNHEY and CDR2 SVGAGI. With 5 bases clipped from V and 5 bases from J, the junction kept 5 bases outside the gene matches. The CDR3 extends over 14 amino acids. CDR3 sequence: CASSRQGAGYGYTF. CDR3 in DNA: TGTGCCAGCAGTAGACAGGGGGCAGGGTATGGCTACACCTTC.

This clone was picked up one time. The chain recombines TRBV5-4 with TRBJ1-1; 7 bases are shared with TRBD1. CDR1 is SGHNT and CDR2 is YYREEE in the germline V gene (reference sequence). J gave up 6 bases and V 5 bases, and 10 bases lay outside the gene matches. The CDR3 totals 14 residues. CDR3 DNA sequence: TGTGCCAGCAGACAGAAGACAGGGCTCGCTGAAGCTTTCTTT. Its translation is CASRQKTGLAEAFF.

This clone was recorded once. The chain has TRBV11-1 and TRBJ2-7; D possibly corresponds to TRBD1 (5 bases). Deletions cut 8 bases from V and 0 bases from J, with 14 bases between. CDR1 SGHAT and CDR2 FQDESV come from the germline V gene (reference sequence). The CDR3 sequence is 14 residues long. This CDR3 reads CASSDKPFSYEQYF. The CDR3 region has the DNA TGTGCCAGCTCGGACAAACCCTTCTCCTACGAGCAGTACTTC.

This CDR3 is CASSDDRVEQFF. For the CDR3, the DNA is TGTGCCAGCAGCGATGACAGGGTTGAGCAGTTCTTC. The chain is built from TRBV7-2 and TRBJ2-1; 7 bases fit TRBD1. The CDR3 has 12 residues. V gave up 5 bases and J gave up 9 bases; unmatched junction bases: 4. Germline loops: CDR1 SGHTA, CDR2 FQGNSA.

The chain has TRBV20-1 and TRBJ1-1, with TRBD1 identical over 7 bases. Looked up from germline, CDR1 is DFQATT and CDR2 is SNEGSKA (reference sequence). Trimming removed 7 bases from V and 6 bases from J; junction bases left unmatched: 5. The CDR3 totals 11 residues. This CDR3 is CSVTDRAEAFF. The DNA of the CDR3 is TGCAGTGTAACTGACAGGGCTGAAGCTTTCTTT.

The chain carries TRBV2 and TRBJ1-2; perhaps TRBD1 as D (6 bases). The CDR3 spans 16 residues. Deletions cut 6 bases from V and 4 bases from J, with 21 bases between. CDR1 SNHLY and CDR2 FYNNEI come from the germline V gene. CDR3 DNA sequence: TGTGCCAGCAGAAAAGGACAGAATATTATTTCCTATGGCTACACCTTC. This sequence encodes CASRKGQNIISYGYTF.

The rearrangement uses TRBV19 and TRBJ2-1; a possible D gene is TRBD2 (5 bases). Germline V gives CDR1 LNHDA, CDR2 SQIVND (reference sequence). The CDR3 covers 14 residues. V lost 8 bases, J lost 6 bases, and 17 bases lay in between. CDR3 region: CASRGRRESNEQFF. DNA for the CDR3: TGTGCCAGTCGAGGACGTCGGGAAAGCAATGAGCAGTTCTTC.

The CDR3 protein is CASSQDEAAGGWYEQYF. The CDR3 bases are TGTGCCAGCAGCCAAGATGAAGCGGCGGGGGGGTGGTACGAGCAGTACTTC. The rearrangement links TRBV3-1 (or the pseudogene TRBV3-2) to TRBJ2-7, with TRBD2 matching 9 bases. This CDR3 has 17 amino acids. Trimming removed 0 bases from V and 4 bases from J; junction bases left unmatched: 10. The germline V gene has CDR1 LGHDT and CDR2 YNNKEL (reference sequence).

The DNA of the CDR3 is TGTGCCACCAGCAGCGGAGGGTTGAACACTGAAGCTTTCTTT. Amino acid sequence: CATSSGGLNTEAFF. This chain connects TRBV15 to TRBJ1-1; D remains unclear. The CDR3 length is 14 residues. The germline gives CDR1 LNHNV, CDR2 YYDKDF (reference sequence). V was pared by 3 bases and J by 0 bases, with 8 bases between.

This chain joins TRBV7-6 and TRBJ2-2, with D tentatively TRBD1 (5 bases). CDR1 is SGHVS and CDR2 is FNYEAQ in the germline V gene. Trimming cost V 5 bases and J 8 bases, with 15 bases left between them. The CDR3 runs to 14 residues. This CDR3 reads CASSLDSGLGELFF. The CDR3 DNA reads as TGTGCCAGCAGCCTCGACAGTGGGCTAGGGGAGCTGTTTTTT.

The J gene is TRBJ1-5, the V gene TRBV12-1; no check of the table's D call, TRBD1, against the DNA was made. TRBV12-1 represents a pseudogene. The CDR3 spans 14 residues. The CDR3 sequence is CASSMDRGRQPQHF. For the CDR3, the DNA is TGTGCCAGCAGCATGGACAGGGGACGTCAGCCCCAGCATTTT.

The chain employs TRBV19 and TRBJ1-6, with D maybe TRBD1 (5 bases). Deletions cut 2 bases from V and 1 base from J, with 9 bases between. The CDR3 consists of 16 residues. The germline gives CDR1 LNHDA, CDR2 SQIVND (reference sequence). CDR3 DNA sequence: TGTGCCAGTAGTATACAGGGATTGTCCTATAATTCACCCCTCCACTTT. Amino acid sequence: CASSIQGLSYNSPLHF.

The V call is TRBV10-3, the J call TRBJ2-2; D is perhaps TRBD2 (7 bases). The CDR3 is 14 amino acids. The germline V and J ends were trimmed by 3 bases and 6 bases, with 11 bases remaining between them. Germline V gene sequence: CDR1 ENHRY, CDR2 SYGVKD. The CDR3 spells CAISERGGPGELFF. The CDR3 DNA reads as TGTGCCATCAGTGAAAGGGGGGGGCCCGGGGAGCTGTTTTTT.

The sample holds one count of this clone. The genes are TRBV28 and TRBJ1-5; D gene uncertain. The V and J ends lost 3 bases and 1 base respectively, with 19 bases between them. The CDR3 has 18 amino acids. CDR1 is MDHEN, CDR2 SYDVKM, per germline. CDR3: CASSFPLDLLWSNQPQHF. CDR3 in DNA: TGTGCCAGCAGTTTTCCCCTAGACTTACTTTGGAGCAATCAGCCCCAGCATTTT.

The chain links TRBV28 to TRBJ1-5, with 9 bases that match TRBD1. The J segment lost 4 bases and the V segment lost 4 bases, leaving 8 bases of the junction unmatched. CDR1 and CDR2 from the germline V gene are MDHEN and SYDVKM. This CDR3 spans 16 amino acids. CDR3 sequence: CASSSLGQGGNQPQHF. The CDR3 DNA follows: TGTGCCAGCAGTTCTCTGGGACAGGGAGGGAATCAGCCCCAGCATTTT.

The genes are TRBV19 and TRBJ1-1, with 9 nucleotides matching TRBD1. Germline trimming cut 5 bases from V and 1 base from J; bases unmatched to any gene: 8. The CDR3 consists of 16 residues. Germline values: CDR1 LNHDA, CDR2 SQIVND (reference sequence). CDR3 sequence: CASSPGTGSWNTEAFF. CDR3 nucleotides: TGTGCCAGTAGTCCTGGGACAGGGAGCTGGAACACTGAAGCTTTCTTT.

The CDR3 DNA follows: TGCGCCAGCAGCTTGTACGGGAGATTGAACACTGAAGCTTTCTTT. This encodes CASSLYGRLNTEAFF. The chain is built from TRBV5-1 and TRBJ1-1; no firm D call. The V end lost 1 base, the J end lost 0 bases, and 10 bases lay between the germline ends. From germline, CDR1 is SGHRS and CDR2 YFSETQ. This CDR3 contains 15 residues.

The gene calls are TRBV24-1 and TRBJ2-3, with 7 nucleotides matching TRBD2. Germline-derived CDR1 and CDR2 are KGHDR and SFDVKD. The CDR3 runs to 14 residues. Losses at the gene ends were 6 bases for V and 2 bases for J; bases not matched to a gene: 4. The CDR3 sequence: CATSPSGSTDTQYF. The CDR3 DNA follows: TGTGCCACCAGTCCTAGCGGTTCCACAGATACGCAGTATTTT.

The chain's CDR3 is CASSLRTGAGEQYF. In DNA form, the CDR3 reads TGTGCCAGCAGTCTTCGGACAGGGGCTGGGGAGCAGTACTTC. V is TRBV25-1 and J is TRBJ2-7; 9 bases are shared with TRBD1. CDR1 is MGHDK and CDR2 is SYGVNS in the germline V gene. This CDR3 has 14 amino acids. Trimming at V came to 5 bases and at J to 7 bases, leaving 9 bases not matched to a gene.

The chain joins TRBV9 to TRBJ2-1; 7 bases map to TRBD1. The germline gives CDR1 SGDLS, CDR2 YYNGEE. The CDR3 has 14 residues. V lost 1 base and J lost 6; bases outside the gene matches: 4. The CDR3 region has the DNA TGTGCCAGCAGCGTAACGACAGGGTCCAATGAGCAGTTCTTC. It codes for CASSVTTGSNEQFF.

This clone appeared once. The chain is built from TRBV18 and TRBJ2-5, with 11 bases lining up with TRBD1. V shed 1 base, J shed 5 bases, and the junction held 18 bases outside the gene matches. The germline gives CDR1 KGHSH, CDR2 LQKENI. The CDR3 runs 20 residues. The CDR3 bases are TGTGCCAGCTCACCACTACAATCGGGACAGGGGGTTATCAGGCGGGAGACCCAGTACTTC. It specifies CASSPLQSGQGVIRRETQYF.

V is TRBV4-1 and J is TRBJ1-2; the D gene is possibly TRBD1 (6 bases). The germline V gene encodes CDR1 MGHRA and CDR2 YSYEKL. The CDR3 extends over 12 amino acids. Trimming took 2 bases from V and 11 from J, leaving 12 bases between them. The CDR3 DNA reads TGCGCCAGCAGCCAACAGACAGGAGAATACACCTTC. Its translation: CASSQQTGEYTF.

This rearrangement joins TRBV2 to TRBJ1-4; 8 nucleotides line up with TRBD1. Germline loops: CDR1 SNHLY, CDR2 FYNNEI. CDR3 length equals 15 residues. With V trimmed by 6 bases and J by 7 bases, 10 bases remained unmatched. As DNA, the CDR3 is TGTGCCAGCAGGGCCCAGGGGGCGCGAGGTGAAAAACTGTTTTTT. Its translation is CASRAQGARGEKLFF.